This TCR beta chain was documented in a study of T cell responses to AZD1222 COVID-19 vaccine. Study outcomes and limitations: Targeting of unmutated variant regions was reportedly seen in nearly half of spike-specific TCRs. A rise in Spike-specific TCR breadth and depth followed two AZD1222 doses.

CDR3 length: 15 amino acids. Germline lookup yields CDR1 SGHVS and CDR2 FNYEAQ. Germline trimming cut 5 bases from V and 2 bases from J; bases unmatched to any gene: 5. The repertoire was sequenced with immunoSEQ multiplex PCR; TCRdb's copy has only in-frame clones and lacks some. This sample has 180,000 or so clones, with 90% to 95% found just once. As to this clone: Its matching antigen is unknown.

Recipients boosted at about 4 weeks or about 12 weeks are pooled. The chain has TRBV7-6 and TRBJ1-1; 10 nucleotides line up with TRBD1. Sample: peripheral blood, taken 28 days after the second AZD1222 dose. The sequence came from an adult who received the AZD1222 COVID-19 vaccine. This chain's CDR3 is CASSLRTGGNTEAFF. The DNA of the CDR3 is TGTGCCAGCAGCCTCCGGACAGGGGGTAACACTGAAGCTTTCTTT.